The 17 T cell receptor beta chains reported below all come from one sample, sequenced in a study of T-cell reconstitution after alpha-beta-depleted transplantation in children. For TCRbeta, the library was prepared with unique molecular identifiers. TCRdb used MiXCR to reprocess the PCR reads, holding one entry per CDR3 protein. The sample comprises 600,000 to 800,000 distinct CDR3 sequences, over 10% of which are singletons, and 0.65% to 0.9% rests with the top ten. The specimen comprised PBMCs, sampled before TCRalphabeta/CD19-depleted stem cell transplant. These receptors came from a girl aged 2 to 9 with congenital amegakaryocytic thrombocytopenia, due to receive a stem cell transplant.

V and J are TRBV4-1 and TRBJ2-7, with TRBD2 matching 11 bases. CDR3 length: 15 residues. After removal of 2 bases from V and 6 bases from J, the junction contained 6 bases not matched to a gene. Germline values: CDR1 MGHRA, CDR2 YSYEKL. CDR3 nucleotide sequence: TGCGCCAGCAGCCAAATACTAGCGGGAGTTGGCGAGCAGTACTTC. Residues: CASSQILAGVGEQYF.

About this clonotype: The junction shows a germline mismatch at one end, possibly a read error. The chain has TRBV7-9 and TRBJ2-1; D is uncertain. This CDR3 has 13 amino acids. Germline CDR1 is SEHNR and CDR2 is FQNEAQ (reference sequence). The CDR3 DNA reads as TGTGCCAGCAGCTTAGCGTTGAGTGTCGTCTCCCTCTTC. Translation: CASSLALSVVSLF.

In this sample, this clonotype turned up a few times. The chain links TRBV7-2 to TRBJ1-4, with unresolved D. CDR3 length equals 15 residues. V lost 2 bases, J lost 2 bases, and 9 bases lay in between. The germline V gene encodes CDR1 SGHTA and CDR2 FQGNSA. CDR3 coding DNA: TGTGCCAGCAGCTTACGGAGGGCCACTAATGAAAAACTGTTTTTT. This gives the protein CASSLRRATNEKLFF.

The chain links TRBV2 to TRBJ2-1, with 12 bases identical to TRBD2. Germline loops: CDR1 SNHLY, CDR2 FYNNEI. The CDR3 is 17 residues long. Unmatched junction bases numbered 11, after V lost 6 bases and J lost 5 bases. CDR3 sequence (DNA): TGTGCCAGCAGGAGGACTAGCGGGACCGCCCTGAACAATGAGCAGTTCTTC. The encoded protein is CASRRTSGTALNNEQFF.

The rearrangement links TRBV5-1 to TRBJ2-6, with a tentative D call TRBD1 (5 bases). Germline CDR1 SGHRS, CDR2 YFSETQ. With 4 bases removed from V and 0 bases from J, the gap between germline ends came to 11 bases. CDR3 length equals 16 residues. CDR3 amino acids: CASSGAVSSGANVLTF. Here the CDR3 DNA reads TGCGCCAGCAGCGGGGCTGTCAGCTCTGGGGCCAACGTCCTGACTTTC.

This clonotype occurred many times. A read error may explain this, as a much larger clone is one base away. V and J are TRBV28 and TRBJ2-7, with a tentative D call TRBD1 (6 bases). The CDR3 covers 11 residues. Germline V gene lookup returns CDR1 MDHEN and CDR2 SYDVKM. V lost 7 bases and J lost 4, with 8 bases in between. This chain's CDR3 is CASNQGYEQYF. In DNA form, the CDR3 reads TGTGCCAGCAATCAGGGGTACGAGCAGTACTTC.

This clonotype was found many times. V gene TRBV12-3 or TRBV12-4 combines with J gene TRBJ2-4; the D is unclear. The CDR3 runs to 12 residues. V lost 4 bases, J lost 9 bases, and 10 bases lay in between. In nucleotides, the CDR3 is TGTGCCAGCAGTTCCAGTCTGGGCATTCAGTACTTC. This sequence encodes CASSSSLGIQYF.

Details on this clonotype: Possible read error: a much larger clone is one base away. The genes are TRBV6-1 and TRBJ2-3; no reliable D call. The germline CDR1 and CDR2 sequences are MNHNS and SASEGT. V was trimmed by 7 bases and J by 5 bases, leaving 16 bases between them. The CDR3 is made up of 14 amino acids. The CDR3 reads CASKVVPEIDTQYF. The CDR3 DNA is TGTGCCAGCAAGGTGGTCCCGGAGATAGATACGCAGTATTTT.

This clonotype has at least ten counts. The chain carries TRBV20-1 and TRBJ2-5; no clear D. This CDR3 contains 15 residues. Trimming took off 7 bases at V and 7 bases at J, with 25 bases between the two ends. Germline V lookup: CDR1 DFQATT, CDR2 SNEGSKA (reference sequence). In nucleotides, the CDR3 is TGCAGTGGCATCAGGCAGGCTGCGGAACCAGTGACCCAGTACTTC. It encodes CSGIRQAAEPVTQYF.

This clonotype was recorded many times. This chain connects TRBV5-1 to TRBJ2-7; 7 positions agree with TRBD1. Looked up from germline, CDR1 is SGHRS and CDR2 is YFSETQ. CDR3 size: 17 residues. J gave up 3 bases and V 0 bases, and 12 bases lay outside the gene matches. CDR3 loop: CASSLGETGARFYEQYF. CDR3 in DNA: TGCGCCAGCAGCTTGGGGGAAACAGGGGCCCGATTCTACGAGCAGTACTTC.

This sequence joins TRBV28 and TRBJ2-5; D tentatively reads TRBD1 or TRBD2 (6 bases each). Germline V gives CDR1 MDHEN, CDR2 SYDVKM. The V end was cut by 7 bases, the J end by 2 bases, with 20 bases between. This CDR3 spans 16 amino acids. The CDR3 DNA follows: TGTGCCAGCATCGGGGGCGCCAAACCCGATCAAGAGACCCAGTACTTC. Protein sequence: CASIGGAKPDQETQYF.

The chain has TRBV20-1 and TRBJ2-1, with D possibly being TRBD2 (6 bases). Germline V gene data show CDR1 as DFQATT and CDR2 as SNEGSKA (reference sequence). The CDR3 length is 15 residues. The V and J ends lost 3 bases and 0 bases respectively, with 12 bases between them. For the CDR3, the DNA is TGCAGTGCTAGCTTTGGCGGGGCCTCCTACAATGAGCAGTTCTTC. Protein sequence: CSASFGGASYNEQFF.

On this clonotype: This may come from a read error, since a much larger clone is one base off. Here the CDR3 DNA reads TGCAGCGTTAATTTCGTTGACAGAAACTACGAGCAGTACTTC. Its translation is CSVNFVDRNYEQYF. The gene calls are TRBV29-1 and TRBJ2-7, with a tentative D call TRBD1 (5 bases). The germline V and J ends were trimmed by 5 bases and 3 bases, with 17 bases remaining between them. Germline V gives CDR1 SQVTM, CDR2 ANQGSEA. The CDR3 is 14 amino acids.

The chain couples TRBV20-1 to TRBJ2-1; D is uncertain. Germline V gives CDR1 DFQATT, CDR2 SNEGSKA (reference sequence). The CDR3 has 15 amino acids. The V and J ends lost 6 bases and 7 bases respectively, with 22 bases between them. The CDR3 here is CSAPTNLGGFNEQFF. The CDR3 region has the DNA TGCAGTGCCCCTACCAACCTGGGTGGGTTTAATGAGCAGTTCTTC.

This clonotype was picked up a small number of times. This chain links TRBV5-1 with TRBJ2-3; D perhaps matches TRBD2 (5 bases). V was cut by 4 bases and J by 4 bases, with 16 bases left in between. Germline V gene lookup returns CDR1 SGHRS and CDR2 YFSETQ. CDR3 length equals 15 residues. Here the CDR3 reads CASSLTATIADTQYF. DNA of the CDR3: TGCGCCAGCAGCCTCACAGCGACTATAGCAGATACGCAGTATTTT. Filled out from reference TRBV5-1 and TRBJ2-3, the complete variable domain reads KAGVTQTPRYLIKTRGQQVTLSCSPISGHRSVSWYQQTPGQGLQFLFEYFSETQRNKGNFPGRFSGRQFSNSRSEMNVSTLELGDSALYLCASSLTATIADTQYFGPGTRLTVL.

The sample holds many counts of this clonotype. This chain uses TRBV5-1 with TRBJ2-2, with unresolved D. The V gene lost 4 bases and the J gene lost 6 bases, with 7 bases spanning the gap. This CDR3 is 12 amino acids long. The germline CDR1 and CDR2 sequences are SGHRS and YFSETQ. CDR3 sequence reads: CASSPPPGELFF. The CDR3 nucleotides read TGCGCCAGCAGCCCCCCCCCCGGGGAGCTGTTTTTT.

A word on this clonotype: A much bigger clone sits one base away, suggesting this may be a read error. The genes are TRBV29-1 and TRBJ2-1; D possibly corresponds to TRBD1 (6 bases). Per germline, CDR1 SQVTM and CDR2 ANQGSEA. CDR3 length: 11 residues. For the CDR3, the DNA is TGCGGCGTTGAAGATGGGGGCCAGTTAGTCTTC. Protein: CGVEDGGQLVF.